This note documents a single T cell receptor beta chain sequence. The CDR3 spans 15 residues. These data come from a study of shared clonotypes between healthy human individuals. Overall study: There were three CD4 naive, three CD4 memory, two CD8 naive and one CD8 memory plates per donor.

The authors distributed each subset's genomic DNA evenly over several immunoSEQ plates. Assay used: immunoSEQ multiplex PCR; TCRdb lists only in-frame clones, some missing. The table records 600,000 to 800,000 clones, around 70% of them present only once. Adult Caucasians living in Nashville, Tennessee made up all of the donors. From CD4+ cells came CD45RA+ naive and CD45RA-negative memory subsets. The chain uses TRBV21-1 and TRBJ2-7. TRBV21-1 is a recognized pseudogene. The source of this sequence is a woman in her twenties or thirties in good health. Source material: memory CD4+ T cells sorted from blood. Subset meaning: CD45RA-negative fraction. CDR3: CASSKAPDVSYEQYF. The CDR3 DNA is TGTGCCAGCAGCAAAGCGCCCGACGTAAGTTACGAGCAGTACTTC.